This T cell receptor beta chain comes out of a study of blood T cell repertoires in COVID-19. Across the study: Sample material is recorded as cDNA or gDNA derived from T cells, B-cell-depleted T cells, or PBMCs.

V lost 1 base to trimming and J lost 5 bases; unmatched junction nucleotides: 10. The CDR3 totals 17 residues. Germline V CDR1 and CDR2: LNHDA, SQIVND (reference sequence). Per the original data handling: Nucleated cell counts were estimated from reference gene primer amplification. Sequenced by immunoSEQ multiplex PCR; TCRdb stores in-frame clones only, minus some. V and J calls and clone size are copied from that table; D and trimming were computed from the DNA. The sample lists around 99,000 clones; 80% were seen once. The source of this sequence is a human donor in a cohort sampled during active or convalescent COVID-19. Sequencing input: peripheral blood. The rearrangement uses TRBV19 and TRBJ2-5, with TRBD2 identical over 10 bases. The CDR3 reads CASSIVGSGRAQETQYF. The CDR3, as DNA: TGTGCCAGTAGTATAGTCGGCAGCGGGAGGGCCCAGGAGACCCAGTACTTC.